Listed below are T cell receptor beta chains from one sample, sequenced in a study of T-cell memory formation after mild COVID-19. TCRdb passed the 5' RACE reads through MiXCR, listing each CDR3 protein once. The sample holds approximately 300,000 distinct CDR3 sequences, roughly 21% seen once. Sequencing was performed on PBMCs or a T cell subset sorted from them (not recorded which). The receptors stem from a man younger than 35 who had mild COVID-19 (a few samples of this study predate the infection). Cell type and time point are not known. Both conserved end residues are part of each CDR3. Fields, in order: J gene, D gene, clone size, V gene, CDR3 protein, CDR3 DNA. A D gene is named only where the DNA matches it firmly. Rows give clone size only sometimes, using once, few, many, or a class for an expanded clone.

J: TRBJ2-2
D: -
size: many
V: TRBV12-3/TRBV12-4
CDR3: CASSSAGELFF
DNA: TGTGCCAGCAGTTCGGCCGGGGAGCTGTTTTTT

J: TRBJ2-1
D: -
size: few
V: TRBV7-2
CDR3: CASAREGLDEQFF
DNA: TGTGCCAGCGCCCGTGAGGGTCTCGATGAGCAGTTCTTC

J: TRBJ1-3
D: -
size: -
V: TRBV20-1
CDR3: CSAGVFQGSAGNTIYF
DNA: TGCAGTGCTGGGGTCTTCCAGGGCTCAGCTGGAAACACCATATATTTT

J: TRBJ2-2
D: TRBD1
size: few
V: TRBV29-1
CDR3: CSASELRGPGELFF
DNA: TGCAGCGCGAGCGAACTCAGGGGGCCCGGGGAGCTGTTTTTT

J: TRBJ2-1
D: -
size: -
V: TRBV5-1
CDR3: CASSFGGVVNEQFF
DNA: TGCGCCAGCAGCTTCGGGGGAGTGGTCAATGAGCAGTTCTTC

J: TRBJ1-1
D: -
size: -
V: TRBV29-1
CDR3: CSARGGEGPEAFF
DNA: TGCAGCGCCCGGGGGGGAGAGGGCCCTGAAGCTTTCTTT

J: TRBJ2-7
D: TRBD1
size: -
V: TRBV6-2/TRBV6-3
CDR3: CASRMTGDYEQYF
DNA: TGTGCCAGCAGGATGACAGGGGACTACGAGCAGTACTTC

J: TRBJ2-5
D: -
size: -
V: TRBV5-4
CDR3: CASSLIDEETQYF
DNA: TGTGCCAGCAGCTTGATAGACGAGGAGACCCAGTACTTC

J: TRBJ2-2
D: -
size: -
V: TRBV5-1
CDR3: CASSWTWNTGELFF
DNA: TGCGCCAGCAGCTGGACCTGGAACACCGGGGAGCTGTTTTTT

J: TRBJ1-6
D: -
size: -
V: TRBV9
CDR3: CASSVGCMIGVRNSPLHF
DNA: TGTGCCAGCAGCGTAGGTTGTATGATAGGGGTAAGGAATTCACCCCTCCACTTT

J: TRBJ2-2
D: -
size: -
V: TRBV6-6
CDR3: CASRPIGGTGELFF
DNA: TGTGCCAGCAGACCGATAGGGGGTACCGGGGAGCTGTTTTTT

J: TRBJ2-5
D: TRBD1
size: -
V: TRBV29-1
CDR3: CSVGGGREETQYF
DNA: TGCAGCGTTGGAGGGGGCCGGGAAGAGACCCAGTACTTC

J: TRBJ2-1
D: -
size: few
V: TRBV4-1
CDR3: CASSQAETGRDEQFF
DNA: TGCGCCAGCAGCCAAGCGGAAACAGGGCGGGATGAGCAGTTCTTC

J: TRBJ2-1
D: -
size: -
V: TRBV11-2
CDR3: CASSLEWQGLGEQFF
DNA: TGTGCCAGCAGCTTAGAGTGGCAAGGGCTCGGTGAGCAGTTCTTC

J: TRBJ2-1
D: TRBD1
size: few
V: TRBV6-5
CDR3: CASRGQGFRFNEQFF
DNA: TGTGCCAGCAGGGGACAGGGCTTTCGGTTCAATGAGCAGTTCTTC

J: TRBJ2-7
D: -
size: -
V: TRBV6-5
CDR3: CASRLGFGAYEQYF
DNA: TGTGCCAGCAGGCTAGGGTTTGGTGCCTACGAGCAGTACTTC

J: TRBJ1-4
D: -
size: few
V: TRBV21-1
CDR3: CASSKWQEKLFF
DNA: TGTGCCAGCAGCAAATGGCAAGAAAAACTGTTTTTT

J: TRBJ1-3
D: -
size: many
V: TRBV20-1
CDR3: CSAGRQALSGNTIYF
DNA: TGCAGTGCTGGAAGACAGGCCCTCTCTGGAAACACCATATATTTT

J: TRBJ2-1
D: TRBD1
size: few
V: TRBV7-9
CDR3: CASSLKWTGDEQFF
DNA: TGTGCCAGCAGCTTAAAGTGGACAGGGGATGAGCAGTTCTTC

J: TRBJ2-5
D: -
size: many
V: TRBV5-1
CDR3: CASSLGVEETQYF
DNA: TGCGCCAGCAGCTTGGGAGTTGAAGAGACCCAGTACTTC